This TCR beta chain was observed in a study of blood T cell repertoires in COVID-19 (dated by TCRdb to the early 2020s). In terms of the full investigation: Samples from collaborators originated in the United States, Italy and Spain and spanned both the acute and convalescent phases of COVID-19. Where available, HLA class I and class II types were taken from metadata supplied by the sample provider and were not determined by assay-based typing. The samples were drawn from two sources: the first 160 participants of the ongoing ImmuneRACE study, and 1,000 to 1,500 subjects contributed by 6 global collaborators. A freely available public database, intended as a resource for researchers studying the immune response to SARS-CoV-2, is where the repertoires were released. A de-identified subject ID, COVID-19 status, age in years and sex were almost always included in the sample metadata. The material from the prospective study consisted of cDNA or gDNA derived from T cells, B-cell-depleted T cells, or PBMCs. Deeply sampled blood TCRbeta repertoires from subjects exposed to, actively infected with, or recovered from COVID-19 were included in the dataset.

TCRbeta CDR3 regions were amplified from genomic DNA using the immunoSEQ Assay, a bias-controlled multiplex PCR. The study's processing was this. Within the assay, amplification of reference gene primers was used to estimate how many nucleated cells each sample contained. To quantify the absolute abundance of each unique TCRbeta CDR3 rearrangement, sequence reads were collapsed and filtered. For each sample, productive Simpson clonality was calculated as the square root of Simpson's diversity index across productive rearrangements. TCRdb holds this immuneACCESS table with in-frame rearrangements only. Some clones are missing; in checked studies, unresolved V genes explain under half, and the rest has no known cause. D and trimming come from the DNA, and the V and J calls and clone size come from that table. This sample comprises hundreds of thousands of clones, over 75% of them detected only once. The ten largest clones add up to less than 4.5% of the sample.

In the prospective study, participants were 18 to 89 years old, resided in under 30 geographic areas of the United States, and were enrolled through a virtual design. Cohort assignment in the prospective study relied on participant-reported clinical history from a screening survey and a study questionnaire. Recovered participants in ImmuneRACE Cohort 3 were defined by two consecutive negative NP/OP PCR tests, clearance by a healthcare professional, or resolution of symptoms. In the prospective study, whole blood, serum and a nasopharyngeal or oropharyngeal swab were collected from each participant by mobile phlebotomists. Over an approximately 2-month period, participants in the prospective study had the option of providing additional blood draws and questionnaires. Before DNA extraction, blood samples from the prospective study were shipped at room temperature or frozen. This clone was picked up one time. Its antigen is not yet known. Per-base quality was not reported, and no clone a single base away is much larger than it.

What the authors observed across the whole study: The quantity of clinical and demographic metadata differed by source and by participant and was supplied without curation.

V is trimmed back by 5 bases and J by 5 bases, and the junction contains 16 bases that no gene match accounts for. Its CDR3 holds 18 amino acids, cysteine through phenylalanine. The read is trimmed to its CDR3 DNA, 54 bases read in frame from base 1. Per the germline V gene, SGHDN is the CDR1 and FVKESK is the CDR2. The chain couples TRBV14 to TRBJ2-1, with 9 central nucleotides matching TRBD1. Sequenced material: PBMCs or T cells enriched from blood (not recorded which). This receptor was obtained from a man aged 25-45 years who had recovered from COVID-19. The DNA reads as follows: TGTGCCAGCAGCTTGGACAGGGGTTGGGTGCATAAGGACAATGAGCAGTTCTTC. Its protein reads: CASSLDRGWVHKDNEQFF.